At least ten counts were recorded for the clone carrying this T cell receptor beta chain. CDR1 is MNHNS, CDR2 SASEGT, per germline. The CDR3 spans 15 residues. V dropped 4 bases and J dropped 0 bases, with 12 bases sitting between them. These data originate in a study of prognosis after radiotherapy for stage I lung cancer. Using two-round multiplex PCR, the authors amplified TCR beta CDR3 from genomic DNA. The first PCR round targeted every TRBV and TRBJ gene with specific primers. Each CDR3 protein gets one entry after TCRdb re-called the multiplex PCR reads with MiXCR. Of tens of thousands of distinct CDR3 sequences in the sample, around 24% were seen once.

The source was PBMCs, collected before or after stereotactic body radiation therapy (not recorded which). This TCR derives from a donor aged 50 or older with non-small cell lung cancer. The chain has TRBV6-1 and TRBJ1-2; no definite D call. CDR3 sequence reads: CASSGIPWPNYGYTF. CDR3 sequence (DNA): TGTGCCAGCAGTGGGATCCCTTGGCCTAACTATGGCTACACCTTC.